Included here is one T cell receptor (beta chain) sequence, with context. J lost 9 bases, V lost 3 bases, and 12 bases had no gene match. Germline V lookup: CDR1 MGHRA, CDR2 YSYEKL. The CDR3 extends over 16 amino acids. The data belong to a study of technical replicates of blood from four donors. Sequencing used immunoSEQ multiplex PCR; TCRdb keeps in-frame clones, though not all of them. There are about 89,000 clones in the sample; around 94% occur only once, and more than 0.2% lies in the top ten. The TCR sequence derives from a human donor in good health. Sequencing input: T cells isolated from PBMCs. The chain is built from TRBV4-1 and TRBJ1-5; 9 bases line up with TRBD1. CDR3 coding DNA: TGCGCCAGCAGCCAGCCTCGGACAGGGGTCTTCCGGCCCCAGCATTTT. Translated, it gives CASSQPRTGVFRPQHF.